A selection of T cell receptor beta chains follows, all from one sample in a study of T cell responses to AZD1222 COVID-19 vaccine. Sequencing was performed with immunoSEQ multiplex PCR; in TCRdb, only in-frame clones are kept and a portion is missing. The sample has 140,000 to 150,000 clones; more than 85% are singletons. The sequencing here drew on peripheral blood, taken on day 0 of AZD1222 vaccination. The receptors here all came from an adult in good health. CDR3s include the opening cysteine and the closing phenylalanine or tryptophan. The D gene is left open where the match is weak. Clone size, where shown, is once, few, many, or a class for clones that have expanded.

clone_size	v_call	d_call	j_call	cdr3_nt	cdr3_aa
NA	TRBV30	NA	TRBJ1-2	TGTGCCTTGACGACAAATTATGGCTACACCTTC	CALTTNYGYTF
NA	TRBV2	TRBD1	TRBJ1-1	TGTGCCAGCACCCTACAGGGGGTAAACACTGAAGCTTTCTTT	CASTLQGVNTEAFF
NA	TRBV7-2	NA	TRBJ1-5	TGTGCCAGCAGCTTGGACAGACCTTATAGCAATCAGCCCCAGCATTTT	CASSLDRPYSNQPQHF
NA	TRBV5-4	TRBD1	TRBJ1-6	TGTGCCAGCAGCTTCGAGGGGGCAAGTAATTCACCCCTCCACTTT	CASSFEGASNSPLHF
NA	TRBV2	TRBD1	TRBJ1-2	TGTGCCACCTATCGACTAGGGGGCGGGGACTATGGCTACACCTTC	CATYRLGGGDYGYTF
once	TRBV9	NA	TRBJ2-3	TGTGCCAGCAGCGTACATTTCAGCACAGATACGCAGTATTTT	CASSVHFSTDTQYF
many	TRBV11-2	NA	TRBJ2-1	TGTGCCAGCAGCTTAGTGGGTTGGCGCGAGGGCTTCACCTACAATGAGCAGTTCTTC	CASSLVGWREGFTYNEQFF
NA	TRBV10-1	TRBD1	TRBJ2-3	TGCGCCAGCGGCCGGGACAGGGGAGGGACAGATACGCAGTATTTT	CASGRDRGGTDTQYF
NA	TRBV7-3	TRBD2	TRBJ2-5	TGTGCCAGCAGCCCGACTAGCCAGGGCCAGACCCAGTACTTC	CASSPTSQGQTQYF
NA	TRBV19	TRBD2	TRBJ2-7	TGTGCCAGTACCGATGGGCTAGCGGGAGACGAGCAGTACTTC	CASTDGLAGDEQYF
once	TRBV15	NA	TRBJ1-2	TGTGCCACCAGCAGAGATCCCGGCAGGGCTAACTATGGCTACACCTTC	CATSRDPGRANYGYTF
NA	TRBV28	NA	TRBJ2-1	TGTGCCAGCAGTTTCGGGGTTGCAGTCAATGAGCAGTTCTTC	CASSFGVAVNEQFF
NA	TRBV5-1	NA	TRBJ1-3	TGCGCCAGCAGCTTTGTGCCCGGACAGCCCTCTGGAAACACCATATATTTT	CASSFVPGQPSGNTIYF
NA	TRBV5-1	TRBD1	TRBJ1-1	TGCGCCAGCAGGGCCGGGACAGAAGCTCTATTGAACACTGAAGCTTTCTTT	CASRAGTEALLNTEAFF
NA	TRBV10-2	NA	TRBJ1-1	TGCGCCAGCAGTGAGGGATGGTGGACTGAAGCTTTCTTT	CASSEGWWTEAFF
NA	TRBV4-3	NA	TRBJ2-1	TGCGCCAGCAGCCAAGTAAAGGGGGGTTACAATGAGCAGTTCTTC	CASSQVKGGYNEQFF
once	TRBV27	NA	TRBJ1-5	TGTGCCAGCAGTTTATCGCCCCCTGACAGAGGGCGGATGCCCCAGCATTTT	CASSLSPPDRGRMPQHF
NA	TRBV5-4	TRBD1	TRBJ2-7	TGTGCCAGCAGCTTGGAGATAACAGGGGCACACGAGCAGTACTTC	CASSLEITGAHEQYF
NA	TRBV5-1	TRBD1	TRBJ1-4	TGCGCCAGCAGACCAACCGGGACAGGCGGTAAAAAACTGTTTTTT	CASRPTGTGGKKLFF
NA	TRBV20-1	NA	TRBJ2-1	TGCAGTGCCCGCATCGAAGGAGAGCAGTTCTTC	CSARIEGEQFF
NA	TRBV6-5	NA	TRBJ1-2	TGTGCCAGCCTGACCGGGACAAGGGGTGGCTACACCTTC	CASLTGTRGGYTF
NA	TRBV11-2	NA	TRBJ1-4	TGTGCCAGCAGCTTAGGGGGCCGGCCGCCGGAAAAACTGTTTTTT	CASSLGGRPPEKLFF
NA	TRBV18	NA	TRBJ2-7	TGTGCCAGCTCACCACCAGGGAGTACCGAGCAGTACTTC	CASSPPGSTEQYF
NA	TRBV14	TRBD1	TRBJ2-1	TGTGCCAGCAGCCCACTACAGGGGTTTAATGAGCAGTTCTTC	CASSPLQGFNEQFF
NA	TRBV6-5	TRBD2	TRBJ2-3	TGTGCCAGCAGACACACTAGCGGGAGCACAGATACGCAGTATTTT	CASRHTSGSTDTQYF
NA	TRBV3-1/TRBV3-2	TRBD1	TRBJ2-6	TGTGCCAGCGGAAACAGGGGGCGGCTCGGGGCCAACGTCCTGACTTTC	CASGNRGRLGANVLTF
NA	TRBV20-1	NA	TRBJ2-7	TGCAGTGCTAGTGGAGAGGGACTCTACGAGCAGTACTTC	CSASGEGLYEQYF
NA	TRBV5-8	NA	TRBJ2-7	TGTGCCAGCAGCAAACCGGGACCAAGCTACGAGCAGTACTTC	CASSKPGPSYEQYF
NA	TRBV9	NA	TRBJ2-1	TGTGCCAGCAGCGAACAAAATAAAAATGAGCAGTTCTTC	CASSEQNKNEQFF
NA	TRBV5-4	TRBD1	TRBJ1-2	TGTGCCAGCAGCTTGAGGCAGGGGGACTATGGCTACACCTTC	CASSLRQGDYGYTF
NA	TRBV27	NA	TRBJ1-2	TGTGCCAGCAGTTTATCGCCCTATACTAACTATGGCTACACCTTC	CASSLSPYTNYGYTF
NA	TRBV30	TRBD2	TRBJ2-2	TGTGCCTGGAGTTTCGGGACTAGCGGGACCTGGAACACCGGGGAGCTGTTTTTT	CAWSFGTSGTWNTGELFF
NA	TRBV19	NA	TRBJ1-1	TGTGCCAGTTTACCTCTATATGTCCAAGCAGGGATCGGTGAAGCTTTCTTT	CASLPLYVQAGIGEAFF
NA	TRBV3-1/TRBV3-2	NA	TRBJ1-2	TGTGCCAGCACCCCCGACTCCGCGGGCTACACCTTC	CASTPDSAGYTF
NA	TRBV3-1/TRBV3-2	NA	TRBJ1-2	TGTGCCAGCAGCTCCACGGGCAACTATGGCTACACCTTC	CASSSTGNYGYTF
NA	TRBV27	NA	TRBJ2-7	TGTGCCAGCAGTTCCCGGGGAGCGGTGACCTACGAGCAGTACTTC	CASSSRGAVTYEQYF
once	TRBV25-1	TRBD1	TRBJ1-1	TGTGCCAGCAGTGATTCCCGGGACAGGGCGTGGGGTGAGACTGAAGCTTTCTTT	CASSDSRDRAWGETEAFF